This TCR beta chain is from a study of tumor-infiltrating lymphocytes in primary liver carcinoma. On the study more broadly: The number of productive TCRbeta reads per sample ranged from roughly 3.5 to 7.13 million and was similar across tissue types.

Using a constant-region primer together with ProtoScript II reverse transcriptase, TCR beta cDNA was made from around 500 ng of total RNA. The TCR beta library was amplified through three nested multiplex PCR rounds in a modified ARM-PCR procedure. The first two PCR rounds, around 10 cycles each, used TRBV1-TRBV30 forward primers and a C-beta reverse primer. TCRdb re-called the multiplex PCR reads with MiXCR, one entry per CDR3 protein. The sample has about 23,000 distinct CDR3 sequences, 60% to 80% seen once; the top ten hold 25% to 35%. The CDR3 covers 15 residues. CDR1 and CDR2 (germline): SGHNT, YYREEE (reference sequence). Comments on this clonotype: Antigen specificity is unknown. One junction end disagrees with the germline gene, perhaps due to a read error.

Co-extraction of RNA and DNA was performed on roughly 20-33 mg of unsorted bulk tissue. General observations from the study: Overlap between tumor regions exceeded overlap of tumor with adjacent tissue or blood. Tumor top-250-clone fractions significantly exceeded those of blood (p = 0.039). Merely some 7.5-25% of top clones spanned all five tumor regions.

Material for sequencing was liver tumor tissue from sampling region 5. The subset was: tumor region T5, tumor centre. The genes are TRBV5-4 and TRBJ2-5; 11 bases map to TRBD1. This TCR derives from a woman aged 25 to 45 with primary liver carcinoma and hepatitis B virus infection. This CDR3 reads CASRSPGGQGETQHF. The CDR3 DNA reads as TGTGCCAGCAGGTCCCCAGGGGGACAGGGGGAGACCCAGCACTTC.